These T cell receptor beta chains were read from a single sample in a study of blood T cell repertoires in COVID-19. Generated by immunoSEQ multiplex PCR, the TCRdb table keeps only in-frame clones and is missing some. The repertoire has more than 300,000 clones, about nine tenths of them found once; the top ten carry 8% to 13%. The sample comprised PBMCs or T cells enriched from blood (not recorded which). These receptors were collected from a woman between 18 and 29 years old who had recovered from COVID-19. Both conserved end residues are part of each CDR3. The D gene is left open where the match is weak. Size values are once, few and many counts, or a class for expanded clones, and some rows have none.

v_call	clone_size	j_call	d_call	cdr3_aa	cdr3_nt
TRBV6-5	.	TRBJ2-2	TRBD2	CASRPGLAGTGELFF	TGTGCCAGCAGACCCGGACTAGCGGGCACCGGGGAGCTGTTTTTT
TRBV6-5	few	TRBJ1-2	TRBD1	CASSYSGQGGYGYTF	TGTGCCAGCAGTTACTCGGGACAGGGCGGCTATGGCTACACCTTC
TRBV19	.	TRBJ1-1	.	CASSIRVNTEAFF	TGTGCCAGTAGTATACGTGTGAACACTGAAGCTTTCTTT
TRBV3-1/TRBV3-2	.	TRBJ1-3	.	CASSQNAAHSGNTIYF	TGTGCCAGCAGCCAAAATGCGGCGCACTCTGGAAACACCATATATTTT
TRBV7-8	.	TRBJ2-5	TRBD2	CASSDSERGYQETQYF	TGTGCCAGCAGCGATTCGGAGCGGGGGTACCAAGAGACCCAGTACTTC
TRBV4-1	.	TRBJ2-5	.	CASSPQGTETQYF	TGCGCCAGCAGCCCTCAGGGTACGGAGACCCAGTACTTC
TRBV5-5	.	TRBJ1-1	TRBD1	CASTRTGQGRDTEAFF	TGTGCCAGCACCAGGACGGGACAGGGACGCGACACTGAAGCTTTCTTT
TRBV6-1	.	TRBJ1-1	.	CASSEVAGVGNTEAFF	TGTGCCAGCAGTGAAGTGGCAGGGGTGGGGAACACTGAAGCTTTCTTT
TRBV9	.	TRBJ2-2	TRBD2	CASSVEGSGRFHGELFF	TGTGCCAGCAGCGTAGAAGGTAGCGGGAGGTTTCACGGGGAGCTGTTTTTT
TRBV7-2	.	TRBJ1-5	.	CASSLLRGQLNQPQHF	TGTGCCAGCAGCCTACTCCGGGGTCAGCTAAATCAGCCCCAGCATTTT
TRBV30	many	TRBJ1-2	.	CAWGMNQGIDGYTF	TGTGCCTGGGGCATGAATCAGGGAATCGATGGCTACACCTTC
TRBV3-1/TRBV3-2	.	TRBJ2-3	TRBD2	CASSQPGLAGATSTDTQYF	TGTGCCAGCAGCCAACCTGGACTAGCGGGGGCTACAAGCACAGATACGCAGTATTTT
TRBV14	.	TRBJ1-1	TRBD1	CASSIGQGEFEAFF	TGTGCCAGCAGCATCGGACAGGGGGAATTTGAAGCTTTCTTT
TRBV5-1	.	TRBJ2-6	TRBD2	CASSLVSGGTGANVLTF	TGCGCCAGCAGCTTGGTTAGCGGGGGAACTGGGGCCAACGTCCTGACTTTC
TRBV4-1	.	TRBJ1-5	.	CASSQVLEGPQHF	TGCGCCAGCAGCCAAGTCTTAGAGGGGCCCCAGCATTTT
TRBV9	.	TRBJ2-5	.	CASSVQSQETQYF	TGTGCCAGCAGCGTACAGTCCCAAGAGACCCAGTACTTC
TRBV4-2	few	TRBJ1-3	.	CASSQDWEGVSGNTIYF	TGTGCCAGCAGCCAAGATTGGGAGGGTGTCTCTGGAAACACCATATATTTT
TRBV15	.	TRBJ2-7	.	CATSVTGRIEQYF	TGTGCCACCAGCGTGACAGGACGGATCGAGCAGTACTTC
TRBV27	.	TRBJ1-5	TRBD1	CASRTGMGNQPQHF	TGTGCCAGCAGGACAGGGATGGGCAATCAGCCCCAGCATTTT
TRBV5-8	.	TRBJ1-5	TRBD1	CASSLSGQVGPQHF	TGTGCCAGCAGCTTGAGCGGACAGGTCGGGCCCCAGCATTTT
TRBV14	.	TRBJ1-3	.	CASSPVGGAYSGNTIYF	TGTGCCAGCAGCCCCGTTGGGGGGGCTTACTCTGGAAACACCATATATTTT
TRBV19	.	TRBJ1-2	.	CASSPRQATPNYGYTF	TGTGCCAGTAGTCCACGACAGGCAACCCCTAACTATGGCTACACCTTC
TRBV12-2	.	TRBJ1-1	.	CASRPLDLRTGLGTEAFF	TGTGCAAGTCGCCCCCTAGACCTACGGACAGGGCTTGGCACTGAAGCTTTCTTT
TRBV5-1	.	TRBJ1-1	TRBD1	CASSLGPQGTTEAFF	TGCGCCAGCAGCTTGGGACCACAGGGGACCACTGAAGCTTTCTTT
TRBV29-1	.	TRBJ1-5	.	CSVLLGGSSNQPQHF	TGCAGCGTCCTTTTAGGCGGAAGTAGCAATCAGCCCCAGCATTTT
TRBV27	.	TRBJ2-7	.	CASSFGTVPYEQYF	TGTGCCAGCAGTTTTGGGACTGTTCCCTACGAGCAGTACTTC
TRBV7-9	.	TRBJ1-5	.	CASSLAGGGGNQPQHF	TGTGCCAGCAGCTTAGCTGGAGGGGGGGGAAATCAGCCCCAGCATTTT
TRBV4-2	few	TRBJ2-1	.	CASSQVYTPVEDYPYNEQFF	TGTGCCAGCAGCCAAGTGTACACACCTGTTGAGGACTACCCCTACAATGAGCAGTTCTTC